These 20 T cell receptor beta chains share one sample of origin, sequenced in a study of tumor-infiltrating lymphocytes in oesophageal squamous cell carcinoma. TCRdb re-analysed the PCR reads in MiXCR, keeping a single row per CDR3 protein. The repertoire holds some 12,000 distinct CDR3 sequences, 50% to 65% seen once, with approximately 25% in the top ten. Sequencing was carried out using esophageal tumor tissue. These receptors came from a male donor with esophageal squamous cell carcinoma.

The genes are TRBV7-9 and TRBJ2-1; 8 nucleotides line up with TRBD1. The CDR3 has 14 residues. V trimming: 4 bases; J trimming: 10 bases; junction bases outside the gene matches: 9. CDR1 is SEHNR and CDR2 is FQNEAQ in the germline V gene (reference sequence). This CDR3 reads CASSSDRVGGEQFF. CDR3 DNA: TGTGCCAGCAGCTCGGACAGGGTGGGAGGAGAGCAGTTCTTC.

The rearrangement uses TRBV12-3 or TRBV12-4 and TRBJ2-5; 12 bases map to TRBD1. The closer fit of TRBJ2-7 to the DNA end suggests the J call may be wrong. The CDR3 has 15 amino acids. CDR3 sequence: CASSLMGQGAHEQYF. For the CDR3, the DNA is TGTGCCAGCAGTTTAATGGGACAGGGGGCTCACGAGCAGTACTTC.

The chain employs TRBV6-2 or TRBV6-3 and TRBJ2-7; D possibly corresponds to TRBD2 (6 bases). With 4 bases removed from V and 2 bases from J, the gap between germline ends came to 12 bases. CDR1 is MNHEY, CDR2 SVGEGT, per germline. CDR3 size: 14 residues. The CDR3 reads CASSWLGGTYEQYF. DNA for the CDR3: TGTGCCAGCAGTTGGCTGGGGGGAACCTACGAGCAGTACTTC.

The chain has TRBV7-8 and TRBJ2-7; D possibly corresponds to TRBD2 (6 bases). The J call may be faulty, since TRBJ2-1 better matches the DNA end. CDR3 length equals 16 residues. Germline V gives CDR1 SGHVS, CDR2 FQNEAQ. CDR3 amino acids: CASSHPTSNEDNEQFF. In DNA form, the CDR3 reads TGTGCCAGCAGCCACCCCACTAGCAACGAAGACAATGAGCAGTTCTTC.

The chain is built from TRBV27 and TRBJ1-5; D gene unclear. CDR3 length: 14 residues. V lost 7 bases, J lost 1 base, and 11 bases lay in between. Germline loops: CDR1 MNHEY, CDR2 SMNVEV (reference sequence). CDR3 sequence: CASKNAGSNQPQHF. CDR3 nucleotides: TGTGCCAGCAAAAATGCGGGCAGCAATCAGCCCCAGCATTTT.

This clonotype was counted a few times. The chain employs TRBV2 and TRBJ2-5, with 8 bases fitting TRBD1. This CDR3 has 13 amino acids. J was trimmed by 4 bases and V by 8 bases; bases with no gene match: 6. Germline values: CDR1 SNHLY, CDR2 FYNNEI. CDR3 sequence (DNA): TGTGCCAGCTCGGTGACAGGGGCAGAGACCCAGTACTTC. Translation gives CASSVTGAETQYF.

V is TRBV28 and J is TRBJ2-1; unclear D gene. The CDR3 length is 16 residues. Trimming shortened V by 3 bases and J by 0 bases, and 12 bases separated the two germline ends. Looked up from germline, CDR1 is MDHEN and CDR2 is SYDVKM. The chain's CDR3 is CASSFYGLGSYNEQFF. In DNA, the CDR3 is TGTGCCAGCAGTTTCTATGGTCTGGGCTCCTACAATGAGCAGTTCTTC.

V usage is TRBV11-2 and J usage is TRBJ1-5; TRBD1 agrees at 8 bases. Germline V lookup: CDR1 SGHAT, CDR2 FQNNGV. This CDR3 has 17 amino acids. With 0 bases clipped from V and 7 bases from J, the junction kept 11 bases outside the gene matches. CDR3 coding DNA: TGTGCCAGCAGCTTAGATCGTCGACAGGGGAGCGGGCAGCCCCAGCATTTT. Amino acids: CASSLDRRQGSGQPQHF.

V and J are TRBV28 and TRBJ2-5, with no clear D. Germline values: CDR1 MDHEN, CDR2 SYDVKM. The CDR3 runs 13 residues. V gave up 7 bases and J gave up 5 bases, with 14 bases separating them. The CDR3 coding sequence is TGTGCCAGCAACAGCGTCTTATCGGAGACCCAGTACTTC. Its translation: CASNSVLSETQYF.

The chain uses TRBV7-3 and TRBJ2-1; tentative D call: TRBD2 (7 bases). CDR1 and CDR2 (germline): SGHTA, FQGTGA. V was cut by 1 base and J by 5 bases, with 12 bases left in between. The CDR3 has 15 amino acids. The CDR3 sequence: CASSLSRGANNEQFF. The CDR3 nucleotides are TGTGCCAGCAGCTTAAGTCGGGGGGCCAACAATGAGCAGTTCTTC.

This clonotype was recorded at least ten times. The chain carries TRBV20-1 and TRBJ2-7, with D uncertain. The CDR3 runs to 15 residues. The V and J ends lost 0 bases and 0 bases respectively, with 12 bases between them. The germline CDR1 and CDR2 sequences are DFQATT and SNEGSKA (reference sequence). The chain's CDR3 is CSARDNYQPSYEQYF. In DNA, the CDR3 is TGCAGTGCTAGAGATAACTACCAACCCTCCTACGAGCAGTACTTC.

This clonotype is labeled medium-sized. The chain combines TRBV27 with TRBJ2-1; D not certain. The CDR3 loop spans 14 amino acids. V was clipped by 7 bases and J by 2 bases, with 12 bases between them. Germline V lookup: CDR1 MNHEY, CDR2 SMNVEV (reference sequence). CDR3 nucleotide sequence: TGTGCCAGCAATCCGGGCCGGACCTACAATGAGCAGTTCTTC. Protein sequence: CASNPGRTYNEQFF.

The V call is TRBV25-1, the J call TRBJ2-6, with D unresolved. The germline V gene has CDR1 MGHDK and CDR2 SYGVNS. The CDR3 has 16 residues. V was shortened by 6 bases and J by 3 bases, with 15 bases between the two germline ends. The CDR3 sequence: CASRPPSADGANVLTF. The CDR3 nucleotides are TGTGCCAGCAGACCCCCCAGTGCGGATGGGGCCAACGTCCTGACTTTC.

This chain joins TRBV7-6 and TRBJ1-1; 10 bases align to TRBD1. Germline V CDR1 and CDR2: SGHVS, FNYEAQ. This CDR3 is built from 19 residues. V was pared by 5 bases and J by 1 base, with 16 bases of the junction left unmatched. The CDR3 spells CASSPSGQGIWGANTEAFF. Written as DNA, the CDR3 is TGTGCCAGCAGCCCCTCGGGACAGGGGATATGGGGGGCGAACACTGAAGCTTTCTTT.

The V and J genes are TRBV7-6 and TRBJ2-1, with D possibly matching TRBD2 (6 bases). This CDR3 is built from 17 residues. V shed 5 bases and J shed 3 bases, with 20 bases lying between them. CDR1 and CDR2 from the germline V gene are SGHVS and FNYEAQ. The CDR3 nucleotides are TGTGCCAGCAGCCCAGAAGAGGCGCGGGATATCTACAATGAGCAGTTCTTC. Encoded protein: CASSPEEARDIYNEQFF.

This chain links TRBV7-9 with TRBJ2-3; 10 bases map to TRBD2. The germline V gene has CDR1 SEHNR and CDR2 FQNEAQ (reference sequence). The CDR3 extends over 16 amino acids. With V trimmed by 5 bases and J by 6 bases, 11 bases remained unmatched. The CDR3 sequence: CASSPVSGRMWDTQYF. In DNA, the CDR3 is TGTGCCAGCAGCCCGGTTAGCGGGAGGATGTGGGATACGCAGTATTTT.

The chain couples TRBV18 to TRBJ2-5; weak D call: TRBD2 (6 bases). The V gene's germline CDR1 is KGHSH and CDR2 LQKENI. Between the trimmed V and J ends, which lost 1 base and 4 bases, there was a span of 19 bases. The CDR3 is 17 residues long. CDR3 in amino acids: CASSPHPGTQMGETQYF. For the CDR3, the DNA is TGTGCCAGCTCACCACATCCGGGGACTCAAATGGGAGAGACCCAGTACTTC.

The J gene is TRBJ2-1, the V gene TRBV7-6; TRBD2 matches at 9 bases. The V and J ends lost 0 bases and 4 bases, in that order; junction bases with no gene match: 1. CDR3 length: 15 residues. CDR1 is SGHVS, CDR2 FNYEAQ, per germline. CDR3 DNA: TGTGCCAGCAGCTTAGCTAGCGGGAGATACAATGAGCAGTTCTTC. Translation: CASSLASGRYNEQFF.

This clonotype was counted at least ten times. CDR3 DNA sequence: TGTGCCACCAGTGTGGGGCACTACGACACCGGGGAGCTGTTTTTT. It specifies CATSVGHYDTGELFF. The gene calls are TRBV24-1 and TRBJ2-2, with D tentatively TRBD1 (5 bases). Trimming shortened V by 5 bases and J by 3 bases, and 12 bases separated the two germline ends. Germline values: CDR1 KGHDR, CDR2 SFDVKD. The CDR3 has 15 residues.

The V gene is TRBV7-9, the J gene TRBJ2-5, with TRBD1 identical over 7 bases. The CDR3 is made up of 15 amino acids. CDR1 SEHNR and CDR2 FQNEAQ come from the germline V gene (reference sequence). V lost 5 bases, J lost 7 bases, and 13 bases stayed unmatched. In DNA form, the CDR3 reads TGTGCCAGCAGCGGCCCGGGACAGCGGACGGGGACCCAGTACTTC. Amino acids: CASSGPGQRTGTQYF. The complete variable domain, with remaining parts taken from reference TRBV7-9 and TRBJ2-5, reads DTGVSQNPRHKITKRGQNVTFRCDPISEHNRLYWYRQTLGQGPEFLTYFQNEAQLEKSRLLSDRFSAERPKGSFSTLEIQRTEQGDSAMYLCASSGPGQRTGTQYFGPGTRLLVL.